This T cell receptor beta chain was sequenced in a study of neurological immune-mediated disorders. The unsorted libraries originated from 2 million PBMCs kept at -80 C. Synthesis of cDNA was performed by 5'RACE using 10-nucleotide random UMIs. TCRdb reprocessed the 5' RACE reads with MiXCR, giving one entry per CDR3 protein. The sample has tens of thousands of distinct CDR3 sequences, around 13% seen once. Trimming cost V 5 bases and J 0 bases; bases outside gene matches: 4. CDR1 and CDR2 (germline): SEHNR, FQNEAQ (reference sequence). This CDR3 region has 14 residues. This receptor was obtained from a woman aged 55-70 years with HTLV-1-associated myelopathy (HAM/TSP). Sequenced input: PBMCs. The chain employs TRBV7-9 and TRBJ2-7, with 7 bases lining up with TRBD1. CDR3 in amino acids: CASSPGGSSYEQYF. The DNA of the CDR3 is TGTGCCAGCAGCCCAGGGGGTAGCTCCTACGAGCAGTACTTC.